These 23 T cell receptor beta chains originate from one sample sequenced in a study of shared clonotypes between healthy human individuals. Repertoires were generated with immunoSEQ multiplex PCR, while TCRdb's copy carries only in-frame clones and drops some. The sample contains 1,400,000 or so clones, less than 99% of which appear only once. The sample comprised naive CD4+ T cells sorted from blood. The subset is: CD45RA+ positively selected. The receptors were gathered from a man aged 25-40 years in good health.

This chain uses TRBV11-2 with TRBJ2-1; D is uncertain. The CDR3 has 15 amino acids. The germline V and J ends were trimmed by 2 bases and 0 bases, with 8 bases remaining between them. Germline CDR1 reads SGHAT; CDR2 reads FQNNGV. In nucleotides, the CDR3 is TGTGCCAGCAGCTTATCAGGTCTCTCCTACAATGAGCAGTTCTTC. Translating gives CASSLSGLSYNEQFF. Full variable domain (outside the CDR3, taken from reference TRBV11-2 and TRBJ2-1): EAGVAQSPRYKIIEKRQSVAFWCNPISGHATLYWYQQILGQGPKLLIQFQNNGVVDDSQLPKDRFSAERLKGVDSTLKIQPAKLEDSAVYLCASSLSGLSYNEQFFGPGTRLTVL.

This chain joins TRBV5-1 and TRBJ2-6, with a possible D match to TRBD1 (6 bases). This CDR3 has 16 amino acids. V lost 7 bases to trimming and J lost 4 bases, with 18 bases between them. Looked up from germline, CDR1 is SGHRS and CDR2 is YFSETQ. CDR3 coding DNA: TGCGCCAGCGGAACATCCAGGGGTACGGGGGCCAACGTCCTGACTTTC. Translation: CASGTSRGTGANVLTF.

This clone was observed a handful of times. The chain uses TRBV9 and TRBJ2-1, with TRBD2 matching over 11 bases. Losses at the gene ends were 0 bases for V and 9 bases for J; bases not matched to a gene: 5. Germline CDR1 is SGDLS and CDR2 is YYNGEE. This CDR3 contains 15 residues. The CDR3 reads CASSVVAGGPVEQFF. CDR3 coding DNA: TGTGCCAGCAGCGTAGTAGCGGGAGGGCCAGTTGAGCAGTTCTTC.

V usage is TRBV9 and J usage is TRBJ1-1, with D uncertain. With 0 bases removed from V and 1 base from J, the gap between germline ends came to 7 bases. Germline-derived CDR1 and CDR2 are SGDLS and YYNGEE. The CDR3 is made up of 14 amino acids. CDR3 region: CASSVAPENTEAFF. In DNA form, the CDR3 reads TGTGCCAGCAGCGTAGCGCCGGAGAACACTGAAGCTTTCTTT.

In the case of this clone: Other DNA variants within this sample encode the same CDR3. The chain employs TRBV19 and TRBJ2-3; a possible D gene is TRBD2 (6 bases). V lost 1 base and J 4 bases, leaving 6 bases between the germline ends. Germline assignment: CDR1 LNHDA and CDR2 SQIVND (reference sequence). The CDR3 spans 13 residues. CDR3 coding DNA: TGTGCCAGTAGTATAGGGGGGGCAGATACGCAGTATTTT. This encodes CASSIGGADTQYF.

CDR3 nucleotide sequence: TGTGCCAGCAGCTCGCCTGGGGGGACAATGGTCTACGAGCAGTACTTC. Its protein is CASSSPGGTMVYEQYF. The chain has TRBV5-4 and TRBJ2-7; D tentatively reads TRBD1 or TRBD2 (6 bases each). This CDR3 contains 16 residues. V was trimmed by 3 bases and J by 3 bases, leaving 19 bases between them. The germline CDR1 and CDR2 sequences are SGHNT and YYREEE (reference sequence).

Remarks on this clone: This same CDR3 is encoded by further DNA sequences in the sample. The rearrangement uses TRBV7-2 and TRBJ2-7; D is possibly TRBD1 or TRBD2 (5 bases each). This CDR3 region has 13 residues. The germline V gene has CDR1 SGHTA and CDR2 FQGNSA. The V and J ends lost 1 base and 4 bases respectively, with 8 bases between them. The CDR3: CASSLGGIYEQYF. In DNA form, the CDR3 reads TGTGCCAGCAGCTTAGGGGGGATATACGAGCAGTACTTC.

The chain is built from TRBV29-1 and TRBJ1-1; 11 nucleotides align to TRBD1. The CDR3 is 15 residues long. Germline lookup yields CDR1 SQVTM and CDR2 ANQGSEA. J was trimmed by 3 bases and V by 6 bases; bases with no gene match: 9. CDR3 loop: CSVAGTGGADTEAFF. CDR3 nucleotides: TGCAGCGTGGCCGGGACAGGGGGGGCGGACACTGAAGCTTTCTTT.

The V and J genes are TRBV5-1 and TRBJ2-6; D may be TRBD1 (5 bases). This CDR3 is built from 17 residues. Germline loops: CDR1 SGHRS, CDR2 YFSETQ. Trimming removed 2 bases from V and 0 bases from J, with 12 bases in between. The CDR3 DNA sequence: TGCGCCAGCAGCTTCTGGGCAGGGCTCTCTGGGGCCAACGTCCTGACTTTC. This sequence encodes CASSFWAGLSGANVLTF.

J is TRBJ2-1 and V is TRBV7-2; 12 bases are shared with TRBD2. CDR3 length equals 18 residues. Trimming cost V 6 bases and J 4 bases; bases outside gene matches: 13. The germline CDR1 and CDR2 sequences are SGHTA and FQGNSA. The CDR3, as DNA: TGTGCCAGCAGACCTCCTCCTAGCGGGAGGGCCCCTTACAATGAGCAGTTCTTC. The encoded protein is CASRPPPSGRAPYNEQFF.

This clone was found once. V usage is TRBV2 and J usage is TRBJ2-1; D unresolved. The V gene lost 6 bases and the J gene lost 5 bases, with 11 bases spanning the gap. Germline CDR1 reads SNHLY; CDR2 reads FYNNEI. The CDR3 loop spans 13 amino acids. DNA of the CDR3: TGTGCCAGCAGCCGAATAGCAAACAATGAGCAGTTCTTC. This gives the protein CASSRIANNEQFF.

This rearrangement joins TRBV25-1 to TRBJ2-1, with 7 bases matching TRBD2. The germline CDR1 and CDR2 sequences are MGHDK and SYGVNS. V shed 7 bases and J 4 bases; nucleotides not matched to a gene: 4. This CDR3 is built from 13 residues. CDR3 nucleotides: TGTGCCAGCATAGGCGGGAGATACAATGAGCAGTTCTTC. Protein product: CASIGGRYNEQFF.

Comments on this clone: The sample carries other DNA sequences with the same CDR3. The chain carries TRBV5-1 and TRBJ2-7; D not certain. The V gene's germline CDR1 is SGHRS and CDR2 YFSETQ. Trimming took 0 bases from V and 4 from J, leaving 8 bases between them. The CDR3 length is 13 residues. This CDR3 reads CASSLVAPYEQYF. DNA for the CDR3: TGCGCCAGCAGCTTGGTCGCCCCTTACGAGCAGTACTTC.

V usage is TRBV7-2 and J usage is TRBJ2-7, with TRBD2 identical over 10 bases. J was trimmed by 3 bases and V by 1 base; bases with no gene match: 3. Germline V gene sequence: CDR1 SGHTA, CDR2 FQGNSA. CDR3 length: 15 residues. The CDR3 DNA follows: TGTGCCAGCAGCTTAGGGACTAGCGGCCTCTACGAGCAGTACTTC. It yields the protein CASSLGTSGLYEQYF.

A single count supports this clone. This chain joins TRBV28 and TRBJ1-2; maybe TRBD1 (5 bases). This CDR3 comprises 16 residues. In germline, CDR1 is MDHEN, CDR2 SYDVKM. Trimming removed 0 bases at V and 3 bases at J, with 14 bases between. CDR3 region: CASSLWIGQGDYGYTF. DNA for the CDR3: TGTGCCAGCAGTTTATGGATCGGTCAAGGGGACTATGGCTACACCTTC.

The rearrangement uses TRBV27 and TRBJ2-7; 11 bases are shared with TRBD1. Trimming took 3 bases from V and 2 from J; bases not matched to a gene: 3. From germline, CDR1 is MNHEY and CDR2 SMNVEV (reference sequence). This CDR3 comprises 15 residues. CDR3 sequence reads: CASSFSGQGAYEQYF. Here the CDR3 DNA reads TGTGCCAGCAGTTTCTCGGGACAGGGGGCCTACGAGCAGTACTTC.

A single count supports this clone. The gene calls are TRBV6-6 and TRBJ2-7; D call uncertain. Germline V CDR1 and CDR2: MNHNY, SVGAGI (reference sequence). This CDR3 spans 15 amino acids. Deletions cut 3 bases from V and 5 bases from J, with 17 bases between. DNA for the CDR3: TGTGCCAGCAGTTATCAGTTCCATGGTGGGGACGAGCAGTACTTC. It codes for CASSYQFHGGDEQYF.

This chain connects TRBV10-2 to TRBJ2-7, with D uncertain. This CDR3 region has 12 residues. Germline values: CDR1 WSHSY, CDR2 SAAADI. Trimming removed 4 bases at V and 5 bases at J, with 9 bases between. The CDR3 nucleotides read TGCGCCAGCAGTGCGTTGAGTAACGAGCAGTACTTC. As protein: CASSALSNEQYF.

The J gene is TRBJ2-7, the V gene TRBV5-4; 11 positions agree with TRBD2. The V segment lost 2 bases and the J segment 0 bases; nucleotides outside the gene matches: 7. CDR1 is SGHNT and CDR2 is YYREEE in the germline V gene (reference sequence). The CDR3 is 17 amino acids. CDR3 bases: TGTGCCAGCAGCTTATGGACTAGCGGGTTGAGCTCCTACGAGCAGTACTTC. Protein product: CASSLWTSGLSSYEQYF.

The chain recombines TRBV18 with TRBJ1-1; perhaps TRBD1 as D (6 bases). This CDR3 is 17 amino acids long. The ends were cut back, 2 bases at V and 5 bases at J, with 21 bases in the middle. Germline CDR1 and CDR2: KGHSH and LQKENI. CDR3 region: CASSPSPPSRGGTEAFF. Written as DNA, the CDR3 is TGTGCCAGCTCACCATCCCCCCCCTCGCGAGGGGGAACTGAAGCTTTCTTT.

The chain links TRBV5-1 to TRBJ1-4, with D tentatively TRBD1 (6 bases). There are 14 residues in the CDR3. The V and J ends lost 4 bases and 8 bases respectively, with 15 bases between them. CDR1 is SGHRS, CDR2 YFSETQ, per germline. This CDR3 is CASSPGEVGEKLFF. The DNA of the CDR3 is TGCGCCAGCAGCCCAGGGGAAGTAGGGGAAAAACTGTTTTTT.

The chain recombines TRBV15 with TRBJ2-3; the D gene could be TRBD1 or TRBD2 (6 bases each). Trimming removed 4 bases at V and 7 bases at J, with 21 bases between. Germline V lookup: CDR1 LNHNV, CDR2 YYDKDF (reference sequence). The length of the CDR3 is 16 residues. CDR3 bases: TGTGCCACCAGCATCCAGGCCCGCCGGGGGCAAAATACGCAGTATTTT. It codes for CATSIQARRGQNTQYF.

This chain joins TRBV7-9 and TRBJ2-7, with 8 bases identical to TRBD1. The V gene end was trimmed by 5 bases and the J gene end by 1 base; junction bases not matched to a gene: 4. This CDR3 is built from 14 residues. Germline V gene data show CDR1 as SEHNR and CDR2 as FQNEAQ (reference sequence). The CDR3 loop reads CASSQGQVSYEQYF. In nucleotides, the CDR3 is TGTGCCAGCAGCCAGGGACAGGTATCCTACGAGCAGTACTTC.